These T cell receptor beta chains were read from a single sample in a study of blood T cell repertoires in COVID-19. The protocol was immunoSEQ multiplex PCR, while the TCRdb copy is restricted to in-frame clones and leaves out a portion. The data contain about 270,000 clones, more than 70% of them singletons. The sequenced sample consisted of peripheral blood. The receptors derive from a woman aged 50 to 60 with acute or convalescent COVID-19. Each CDR3 is given with its conserved first and last residue. The D gene is left open where the match is weak. Expanded clones get a size class; other rows say once, few or many, or leave the size out.

>TRBJ2-7|NA|NA|TRBV6-2/TRBV6-3
CASSYSRTDLYSYEQYF
TGTGCCAGCAGCTACTCTAGGACAGACCTTTACTCCTACGAGCAGTACTTC
>TRBJ1-4|TRBD1|NA|TRBV6-5
CASRPTGALNEKLFF
TGTGCCAGCAGGCCCACAGGGGCGCTTAATGAAAAACTGTTTTTT
>TRBJ1-5|NA|NA|TRBV28
CASSLRGEAQHF
TGTGCCAGCAGTTTAAGAGGGGAGGCCCAGCATTTT
>TRBJ1-6|NA|NA|TRBV6-5
CASSYSQGGWNSPLHF
TGTGCCAGCAGTTACTCCCAGGGAGGTTGGAATTCACCCCTCCACTTT
>TRBJ1-1|NA|NA|TRBV4-1
CASSHLGHRIVEAFF
TGCGCCAGCAGCCATTTGGGACACCGAATTGTTGAAGCTTTCTTT
>TRBJ2-1|NA|NA|TRBV2
CASTAGAANYNEQFF
TGTGCCAGCACTGCGGGGGCTGCTAACTACAATGAGCAGTTCTTC
>TRBJ1-1|TRBD1|NA|TRBV11-3
CASSFHGGRQGQRNTEAFF
TGTGCCAGCAGCTTCCACGGGGGGAGACAGGGGCAGCGGAACACTGAAGCTTTCTTT
>TRBJ1-5|NA|few|TRBV7-6
CASSLGRYGNQPQHF
TGTGCCAGCAGCTTAGGGCGGTATGGCAATCAGCCCCAGCATTTT
>TRBJ1-1|NA|NA|TRBV7-2
CASTDLGDTEAFF
TGTGCCAGCACCGACCTAGGGGACACTGAAGCTTTCTTT
>TRBJ1-1|TRBD1|NA|TRBV24-1
CAISPRGDTEAFF
TGTGCCATCAGCCCCAGGGGGGACACTGAAGCTTTCTTT
>TRBJ2-7|NA|NA|TRBV28
CASRRSYEQYF
TGTGCCAGCAGACGGTCCTACGAGCAGTACTTC
>TRBJ1-5|TRBD1|NA|TRBV19
CASTAGGSGQPQHF
TGTGCCAGTACCGCAGGGGGCTCGGGTCAGCCCCAGCATTTT
>TRBJ2-7|NA|NA|TRBV7-2
CASSLAKGGEQYF
TGTGCCAGCAGCTTAGCTAAGGGGGGGGAGCAGTACTTC
>TRBJ2-3|NA|NA|TRBV28
CASGSTDTQYF
TGTGCCAGCGGCAGCACAGATACGCAGTATTTT
>TRBJ2-7|TRBD2|NA|TRBV7-2
CASSLSGRSYEQYF
TGTGCCAGCAGCTTGAGCGGGAGGTCCTACGAGCAGTACTTC
>TRBJ2-7|NA|few|TRBV21-1
CASSQDRTSSLHF
TGTGCCAGCAGCCAGGATCGGACTAGTTCTTTACACTTC
>TRBJ1-4|TRBD1|NA|TRBV5-6
CASSLTTGLREKLFF
TGTGCCAGCAGCCTTACGACAGGGCTTCGGGAAAAACTGTTTTTT
>TRBJ1-5|NA|few|TRBV6-4
CASSMGSRGPQHF
TGTGCCAGCAGTATGGGGTCACGGGGGCCCCAGCATTTT
>TRBJ1-5|TRBD1|NA|TRBV9
CASSVVGTGGFYDNQPQHF
TGTGCCAGCAGCGTAGTGGGGACAGGGGGCTTCTATGACAATCAGCCCCAGCATTTT
>TRBJ2-5|NA|NA|TRBV28
CASRGPGETQYF
TGTGCCAGCAGAGGCCCAGGGGAGACCCAGTACTTC
>TRBJ2-7|NA|NA|TRBV28
CASITSGQAEQYF
TGTGCCAGCATTACAAGTGGGCAGGCCGAGCAGTACTTC
>TRBJ2-3|TRBD2|NA|TRBV27
CASSPAKKTSGRAGGTDTQYF
TGTGCCAGCAGTCCCGCCAAAAAGACTAGCGGGAGGGCGGGGGGCACAGATACGCAGTATTTT
>TRBJ1-1|NA|NA|TRBV5-1
CASSPRPWQGNTEAFF
TGCGCCAGCAGCCCCAGACCCTGGCAGGGAAACACTGAAGCTTTCTTT
>TRBJ2-1|TRBD2|NA|TRBV18
CASSPLLAGGNNEQFF
TGTGCCAGCTCACCTCTACTAGCGGGAGGGAACAATGAGCAGTTCTTC
>TRBJ1-1|NA|NA|TRBV19
CASSLFFRFDTEAFF
TGTGCCAGTAGCCTATTTTTTCGGTTCGACACTGAAGCTTTCTTT
>TRBJ1-2|NA|NA|TRBV29-1
CSVEEQVAGYTF
TGCAGCGTTGAAGAGCAGGTCGCTGGCTACACCTTC
>TRBJ1-1|TRBD1|NA|TRBV2
CASSPRQGEKNTEAFF
TGTGCCAGCAGTCCCCGACAGGGCGAGAAGAACACTGAAGCTTTCTTT
>TRBJ1-2|TRBD1|NA|TRBV6-5
CASILQGVGNYGYTF
TGTGCCAGCATTTTACAGGGGGTCGGCAACTATGGCTACACCTTC
>TRBJ2-1|TRBD1|NA|TRBV28
CASRPPGGHEQFF
TGTGCCAGCAGGCCACCAGGGGGCCATGAGCAGTTCTTC
>TRBJ2-7|NA|few|TRBV15
CATSRGTAGTFLYEQYF
TGTGCCACCAGCAGAGGTACCGCCGGGACTTTTTTGTACGAGCAGTACTTC
>TRBJ2-5|TRBD2|NA|TRBV5-4
CASSSLAGENQETQYF
TGTGCCAGCAGCTCCCTTGCGGGAGAGAACCAAGAGACCCAGTACTTC